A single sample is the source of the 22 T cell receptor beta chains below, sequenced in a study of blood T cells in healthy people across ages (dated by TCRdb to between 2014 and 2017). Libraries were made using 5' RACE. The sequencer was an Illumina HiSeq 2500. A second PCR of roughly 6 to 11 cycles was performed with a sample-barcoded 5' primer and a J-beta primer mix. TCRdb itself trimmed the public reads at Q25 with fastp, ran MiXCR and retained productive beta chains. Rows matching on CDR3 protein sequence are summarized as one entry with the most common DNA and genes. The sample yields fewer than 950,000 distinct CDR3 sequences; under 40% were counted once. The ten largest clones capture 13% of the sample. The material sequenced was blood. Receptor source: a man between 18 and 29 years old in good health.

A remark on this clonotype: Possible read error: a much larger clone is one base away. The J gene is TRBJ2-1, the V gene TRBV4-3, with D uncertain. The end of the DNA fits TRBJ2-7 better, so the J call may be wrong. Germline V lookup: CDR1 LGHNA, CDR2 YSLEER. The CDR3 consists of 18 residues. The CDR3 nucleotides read TGCGCCAGCAGCCAAGGACCTCTTAGGCCGAGATCCTACAATGAGCAGTACTTC. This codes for CASSQGPLRPRSYNEQYF.

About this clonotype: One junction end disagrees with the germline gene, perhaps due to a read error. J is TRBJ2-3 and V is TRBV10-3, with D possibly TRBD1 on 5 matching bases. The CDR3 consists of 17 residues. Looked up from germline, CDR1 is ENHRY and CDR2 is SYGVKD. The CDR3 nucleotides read TGTGCCATCAGCGAGTTTCGTCTAAGGCAGGTGACAGATGCGCAGTATTTT. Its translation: CAISEFRLRQVTDAQYF.

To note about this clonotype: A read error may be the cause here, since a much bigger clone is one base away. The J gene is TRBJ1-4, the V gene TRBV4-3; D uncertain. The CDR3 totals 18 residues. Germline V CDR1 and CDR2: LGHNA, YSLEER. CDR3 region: CASSQDLSWAKANKKLFF. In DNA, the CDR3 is TGCGCCAGCAGCCAAGATCTTTCATGGGCGAAGGCTAATAAAAAACTGTTTTTT.

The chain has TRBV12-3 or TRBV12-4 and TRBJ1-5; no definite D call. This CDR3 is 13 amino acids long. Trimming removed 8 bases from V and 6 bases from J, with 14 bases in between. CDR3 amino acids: CASGTGGSQPQHF. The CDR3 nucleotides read TGTGCCAGCGGTACCGGAGGGAGTCAGCCCCAGCATTTT.

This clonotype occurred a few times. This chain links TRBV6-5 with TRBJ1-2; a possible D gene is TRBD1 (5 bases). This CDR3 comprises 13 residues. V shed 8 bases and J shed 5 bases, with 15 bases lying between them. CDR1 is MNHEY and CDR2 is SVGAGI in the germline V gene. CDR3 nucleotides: TGTGCCAGCGGATTCGGGGGGTGGTATGGCTACACCTTC. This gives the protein CASGFGGWYGYTF.

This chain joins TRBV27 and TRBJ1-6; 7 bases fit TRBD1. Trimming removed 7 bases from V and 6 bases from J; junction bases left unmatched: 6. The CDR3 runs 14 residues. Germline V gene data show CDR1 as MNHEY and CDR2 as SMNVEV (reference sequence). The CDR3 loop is CASTNRDSNSPLHF. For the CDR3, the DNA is TGTGCCAGCACTAACCGGGACAGTAATTCACCCCTCCACTTT.

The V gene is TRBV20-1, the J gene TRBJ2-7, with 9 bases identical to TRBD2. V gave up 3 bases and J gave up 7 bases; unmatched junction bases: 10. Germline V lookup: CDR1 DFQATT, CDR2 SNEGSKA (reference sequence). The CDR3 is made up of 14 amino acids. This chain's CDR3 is CSASSGGRGSEQYF. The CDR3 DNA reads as TGCAGTGCTAGTAGTGGCGGGAGGGGAAGTGAGCAGTACTTC.

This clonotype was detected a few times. The DNA for the CDR3 is TGCAGTGCTAGAGATCAGGGTTCACCCCTCCACTTT. Its translation is CSARDQGSPLHF. This chain uses TRBV20-1 with TRBJ1-6, with D perhaps matching TRBD1 (5 bases). The V gene lost 0 bases and the J gene lost 9 bases, with 6 bases spanning the gap. This CDR3 is built from 12 residues. CDR1 is DFQATT and CDR2 is SNEGSKA in the germline V gene (reference sequence).

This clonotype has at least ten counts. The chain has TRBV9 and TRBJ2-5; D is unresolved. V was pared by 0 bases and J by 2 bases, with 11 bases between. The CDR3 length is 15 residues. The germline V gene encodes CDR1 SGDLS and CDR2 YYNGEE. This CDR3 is CASSVVGYRQETQYF. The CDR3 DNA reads TGTGCCAGCAGCGTAGTTGGCTATAGACAAGAGACCCAGTACTTC.

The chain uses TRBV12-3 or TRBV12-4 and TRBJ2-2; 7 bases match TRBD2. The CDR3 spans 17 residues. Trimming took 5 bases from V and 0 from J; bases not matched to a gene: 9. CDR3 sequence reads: CASSKAPGLPNTGELFF. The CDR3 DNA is TGTGCCAGCAGTAAGGCCCCGGGACTACCGAACACCGGGGAGCTGTTTTTT.

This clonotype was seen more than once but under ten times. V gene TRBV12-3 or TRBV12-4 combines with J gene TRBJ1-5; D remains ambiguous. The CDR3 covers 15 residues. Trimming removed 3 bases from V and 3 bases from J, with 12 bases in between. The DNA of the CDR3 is TGTGCCAGCAGTTTTGGCCGGTCAATCAATCAGCCCCAGCATTTT. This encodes CASSFGRSINQPQHF.

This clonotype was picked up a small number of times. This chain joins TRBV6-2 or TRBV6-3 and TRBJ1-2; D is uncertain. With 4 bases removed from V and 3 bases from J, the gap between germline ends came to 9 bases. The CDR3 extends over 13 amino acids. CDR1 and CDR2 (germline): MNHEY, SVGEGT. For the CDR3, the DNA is TGTGCCAGCAGTTGGGGTCCTTACTATGGCTACACCTTC. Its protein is CASSWGPYYGYTF.

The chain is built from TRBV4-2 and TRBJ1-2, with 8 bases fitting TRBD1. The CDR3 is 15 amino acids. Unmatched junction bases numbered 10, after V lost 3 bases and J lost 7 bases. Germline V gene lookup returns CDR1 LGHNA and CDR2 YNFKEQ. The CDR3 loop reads CASSQDRTGRVGYTF. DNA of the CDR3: TGTGCCAGCAGCCAGGACCGGACAGGGAGGGTTGGCTACACCTTC.

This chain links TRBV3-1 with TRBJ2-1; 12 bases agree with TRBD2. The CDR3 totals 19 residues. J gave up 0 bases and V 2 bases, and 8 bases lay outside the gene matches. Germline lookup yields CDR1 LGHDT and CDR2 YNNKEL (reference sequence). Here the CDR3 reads CASSQIHPLAGGSYNEQFF. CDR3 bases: TGTGCCAGCAGCCAAATCCACCCACTAGCGGGGGGCTCCTACAATGAGCAGTTCTTC.

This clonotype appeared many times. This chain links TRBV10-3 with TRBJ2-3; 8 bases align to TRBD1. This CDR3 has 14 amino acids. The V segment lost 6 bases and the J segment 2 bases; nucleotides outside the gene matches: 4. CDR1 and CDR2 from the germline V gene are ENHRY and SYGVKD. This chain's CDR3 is CAISGQGVTDTQYF. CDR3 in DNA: TGTGCCATCAGCGGACAGGGCGTCACAGATACGCAGTATTTT.

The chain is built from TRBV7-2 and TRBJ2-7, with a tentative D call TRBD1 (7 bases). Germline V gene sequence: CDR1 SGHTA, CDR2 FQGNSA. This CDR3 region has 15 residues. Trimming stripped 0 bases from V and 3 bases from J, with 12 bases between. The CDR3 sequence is CASSLAQGGLYEQYF. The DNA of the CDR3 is TGTGCCAGCAGCTTAGCGCAGGGGGGACTCTACGAGCAGTACTTC.

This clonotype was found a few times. The CDR3: CASRPGQSLGEQFF. The CDR3 DNA reads TGTGCCAGCAGACCGGGACAGAGCCTCGGAGAGCAGTTCTTC. The rearrangement uses TRBV9 and TRBJ2-1; TRBD1 agrees at 7 bases. Germline V lookup: CDR1 SGDLS, CDR2 YYNGEE. V shed 5 bases, J shed 10 bases, and the junction held 12 bases outside the gene matches. CDR3 length: 14 amino acids.

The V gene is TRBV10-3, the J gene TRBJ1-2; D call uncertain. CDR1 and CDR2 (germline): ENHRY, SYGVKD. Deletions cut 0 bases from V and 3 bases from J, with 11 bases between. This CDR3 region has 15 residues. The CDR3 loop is CAISESADQDYGYTF. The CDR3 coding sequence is TGTGCCATCAGTGAGTCTGCGGACCAGGACTATGGCTACACCTTC.

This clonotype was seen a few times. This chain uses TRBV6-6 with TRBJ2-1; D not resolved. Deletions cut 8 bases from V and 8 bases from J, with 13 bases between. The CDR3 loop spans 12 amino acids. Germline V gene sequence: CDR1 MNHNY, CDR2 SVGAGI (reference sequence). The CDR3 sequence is CASGSGGDEQFF. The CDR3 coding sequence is TGTGCCAGCGGGTCTGGTGGCGATGAGCAGTTCTTC.

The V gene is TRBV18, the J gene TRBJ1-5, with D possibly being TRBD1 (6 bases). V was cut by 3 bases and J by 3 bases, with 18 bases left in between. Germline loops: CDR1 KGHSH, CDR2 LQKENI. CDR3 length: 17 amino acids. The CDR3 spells CASSPQQGLGLNQPQHF. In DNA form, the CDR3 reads TGTGCCAGCTCACCTCAACAGGGACTGGGGCTCAATCAGCCCCAGCATTTT.

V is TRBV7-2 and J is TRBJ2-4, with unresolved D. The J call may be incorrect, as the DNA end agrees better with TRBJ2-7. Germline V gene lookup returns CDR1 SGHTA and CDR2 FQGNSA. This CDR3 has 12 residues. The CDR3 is CASSDPTYEQYF. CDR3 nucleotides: TGTGCCAGCAGCGACCCCACCTACGAGCAGTACTTC.

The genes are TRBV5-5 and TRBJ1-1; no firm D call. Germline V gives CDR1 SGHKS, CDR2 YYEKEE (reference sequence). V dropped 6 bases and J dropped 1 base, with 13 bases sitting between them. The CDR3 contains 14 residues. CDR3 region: CASTPLIANTEAFF. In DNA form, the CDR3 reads TGTGCCAGCACCCCCTTGATTGCGAACACTGAAGCTTTCTTT.